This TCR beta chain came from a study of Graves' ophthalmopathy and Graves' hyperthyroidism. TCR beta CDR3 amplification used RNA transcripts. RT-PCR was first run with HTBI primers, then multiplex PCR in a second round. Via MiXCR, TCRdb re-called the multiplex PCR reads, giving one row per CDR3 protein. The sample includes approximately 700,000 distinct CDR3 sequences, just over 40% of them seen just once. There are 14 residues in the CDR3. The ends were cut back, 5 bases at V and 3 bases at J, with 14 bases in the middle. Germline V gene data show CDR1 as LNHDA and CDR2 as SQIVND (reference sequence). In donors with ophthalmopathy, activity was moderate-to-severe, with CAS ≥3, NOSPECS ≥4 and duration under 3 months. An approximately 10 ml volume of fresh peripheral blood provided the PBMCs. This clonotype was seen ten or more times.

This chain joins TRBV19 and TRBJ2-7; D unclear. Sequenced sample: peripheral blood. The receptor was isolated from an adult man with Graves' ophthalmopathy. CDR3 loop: CASSAGLKHYEQYF. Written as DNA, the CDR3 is TGTGCCAGTAGTGCCGGGCTAAAACACTACGAGCAGTACTTC.